The table lists the clone carrying this TCR beta chain with a count of one. These data originate in a study of shared clonotypes between healthy human individuals. Study-wide background: Every donor yielded three CD4 naive, three CD4 memory, two CD8 naive and one CD8 memory plate.

From germline, CDR1 is SGHTS and CDR2 YDEGEE. Losses at the gene ends were 6 bases for V and 2 bases for J; bases not matched to a gene: 10. The CDR3 runs 16 residues. The assay was run at deep level. Several immunoSEQ plates held equal portions of the genomic DNA taken from each subset. Sequencing used immunoSEQ multiplex PCR; TCRdb keeps in-frame clones, though not all of them. Of 1.4 million or so clones listed, 97% to 99% are singletons. Every donor was a Caucasian adult from Nashville, Tennessee. Sample: naive CD4+ T cells sorted from blood. Subset denoted: CD45RA+ positively selected. This clonotype was obtained from a man between 25 and 39 years old in good health. The chain carries TRBV5-8 and TRBJ1-3; TRBD1 agrees at 8 bases. CDR3 nucleotide sequence: TGTGCCAGCACCCTGCCTGGGACAGGTACTGGAAACACCATATATTTT. It yields the protein CASTLPGTGTGNTIYF.